What follows is one T cell receptor (beta chain) and its context. These data belong to a study of blood T cell repertoires in COVID-19. The CDR3 is made up of 15 amino acids. The V and J ends lost 0 bases and 0 bases respectively, with 9 bases between them. The germline gives CDR1 SGHKS, CDR2 YYEKEE (reference sequence). The method was immunoSEQ multiplex PCR; TCRdb's version includes in-frame clones alone and lacks a portion of them. In the table there are about 300,000 clones, about nine tenths of which are singletons. The sequence was obtained from a woman in her 30s with COVID-19, enrolled during active disease. Source material: peripheral blood. V gene TRBV5-5 combines with J gene TRBJ1-2; the D gene is possibly TRBD1 (5 bases). The CDR3 spells CASSLAGEPNYGYTF. The CDR3, as DNA: TGTGCCAGCAGCTTGGCGGGGGAACCTAACTATGGCTACACCTTC.